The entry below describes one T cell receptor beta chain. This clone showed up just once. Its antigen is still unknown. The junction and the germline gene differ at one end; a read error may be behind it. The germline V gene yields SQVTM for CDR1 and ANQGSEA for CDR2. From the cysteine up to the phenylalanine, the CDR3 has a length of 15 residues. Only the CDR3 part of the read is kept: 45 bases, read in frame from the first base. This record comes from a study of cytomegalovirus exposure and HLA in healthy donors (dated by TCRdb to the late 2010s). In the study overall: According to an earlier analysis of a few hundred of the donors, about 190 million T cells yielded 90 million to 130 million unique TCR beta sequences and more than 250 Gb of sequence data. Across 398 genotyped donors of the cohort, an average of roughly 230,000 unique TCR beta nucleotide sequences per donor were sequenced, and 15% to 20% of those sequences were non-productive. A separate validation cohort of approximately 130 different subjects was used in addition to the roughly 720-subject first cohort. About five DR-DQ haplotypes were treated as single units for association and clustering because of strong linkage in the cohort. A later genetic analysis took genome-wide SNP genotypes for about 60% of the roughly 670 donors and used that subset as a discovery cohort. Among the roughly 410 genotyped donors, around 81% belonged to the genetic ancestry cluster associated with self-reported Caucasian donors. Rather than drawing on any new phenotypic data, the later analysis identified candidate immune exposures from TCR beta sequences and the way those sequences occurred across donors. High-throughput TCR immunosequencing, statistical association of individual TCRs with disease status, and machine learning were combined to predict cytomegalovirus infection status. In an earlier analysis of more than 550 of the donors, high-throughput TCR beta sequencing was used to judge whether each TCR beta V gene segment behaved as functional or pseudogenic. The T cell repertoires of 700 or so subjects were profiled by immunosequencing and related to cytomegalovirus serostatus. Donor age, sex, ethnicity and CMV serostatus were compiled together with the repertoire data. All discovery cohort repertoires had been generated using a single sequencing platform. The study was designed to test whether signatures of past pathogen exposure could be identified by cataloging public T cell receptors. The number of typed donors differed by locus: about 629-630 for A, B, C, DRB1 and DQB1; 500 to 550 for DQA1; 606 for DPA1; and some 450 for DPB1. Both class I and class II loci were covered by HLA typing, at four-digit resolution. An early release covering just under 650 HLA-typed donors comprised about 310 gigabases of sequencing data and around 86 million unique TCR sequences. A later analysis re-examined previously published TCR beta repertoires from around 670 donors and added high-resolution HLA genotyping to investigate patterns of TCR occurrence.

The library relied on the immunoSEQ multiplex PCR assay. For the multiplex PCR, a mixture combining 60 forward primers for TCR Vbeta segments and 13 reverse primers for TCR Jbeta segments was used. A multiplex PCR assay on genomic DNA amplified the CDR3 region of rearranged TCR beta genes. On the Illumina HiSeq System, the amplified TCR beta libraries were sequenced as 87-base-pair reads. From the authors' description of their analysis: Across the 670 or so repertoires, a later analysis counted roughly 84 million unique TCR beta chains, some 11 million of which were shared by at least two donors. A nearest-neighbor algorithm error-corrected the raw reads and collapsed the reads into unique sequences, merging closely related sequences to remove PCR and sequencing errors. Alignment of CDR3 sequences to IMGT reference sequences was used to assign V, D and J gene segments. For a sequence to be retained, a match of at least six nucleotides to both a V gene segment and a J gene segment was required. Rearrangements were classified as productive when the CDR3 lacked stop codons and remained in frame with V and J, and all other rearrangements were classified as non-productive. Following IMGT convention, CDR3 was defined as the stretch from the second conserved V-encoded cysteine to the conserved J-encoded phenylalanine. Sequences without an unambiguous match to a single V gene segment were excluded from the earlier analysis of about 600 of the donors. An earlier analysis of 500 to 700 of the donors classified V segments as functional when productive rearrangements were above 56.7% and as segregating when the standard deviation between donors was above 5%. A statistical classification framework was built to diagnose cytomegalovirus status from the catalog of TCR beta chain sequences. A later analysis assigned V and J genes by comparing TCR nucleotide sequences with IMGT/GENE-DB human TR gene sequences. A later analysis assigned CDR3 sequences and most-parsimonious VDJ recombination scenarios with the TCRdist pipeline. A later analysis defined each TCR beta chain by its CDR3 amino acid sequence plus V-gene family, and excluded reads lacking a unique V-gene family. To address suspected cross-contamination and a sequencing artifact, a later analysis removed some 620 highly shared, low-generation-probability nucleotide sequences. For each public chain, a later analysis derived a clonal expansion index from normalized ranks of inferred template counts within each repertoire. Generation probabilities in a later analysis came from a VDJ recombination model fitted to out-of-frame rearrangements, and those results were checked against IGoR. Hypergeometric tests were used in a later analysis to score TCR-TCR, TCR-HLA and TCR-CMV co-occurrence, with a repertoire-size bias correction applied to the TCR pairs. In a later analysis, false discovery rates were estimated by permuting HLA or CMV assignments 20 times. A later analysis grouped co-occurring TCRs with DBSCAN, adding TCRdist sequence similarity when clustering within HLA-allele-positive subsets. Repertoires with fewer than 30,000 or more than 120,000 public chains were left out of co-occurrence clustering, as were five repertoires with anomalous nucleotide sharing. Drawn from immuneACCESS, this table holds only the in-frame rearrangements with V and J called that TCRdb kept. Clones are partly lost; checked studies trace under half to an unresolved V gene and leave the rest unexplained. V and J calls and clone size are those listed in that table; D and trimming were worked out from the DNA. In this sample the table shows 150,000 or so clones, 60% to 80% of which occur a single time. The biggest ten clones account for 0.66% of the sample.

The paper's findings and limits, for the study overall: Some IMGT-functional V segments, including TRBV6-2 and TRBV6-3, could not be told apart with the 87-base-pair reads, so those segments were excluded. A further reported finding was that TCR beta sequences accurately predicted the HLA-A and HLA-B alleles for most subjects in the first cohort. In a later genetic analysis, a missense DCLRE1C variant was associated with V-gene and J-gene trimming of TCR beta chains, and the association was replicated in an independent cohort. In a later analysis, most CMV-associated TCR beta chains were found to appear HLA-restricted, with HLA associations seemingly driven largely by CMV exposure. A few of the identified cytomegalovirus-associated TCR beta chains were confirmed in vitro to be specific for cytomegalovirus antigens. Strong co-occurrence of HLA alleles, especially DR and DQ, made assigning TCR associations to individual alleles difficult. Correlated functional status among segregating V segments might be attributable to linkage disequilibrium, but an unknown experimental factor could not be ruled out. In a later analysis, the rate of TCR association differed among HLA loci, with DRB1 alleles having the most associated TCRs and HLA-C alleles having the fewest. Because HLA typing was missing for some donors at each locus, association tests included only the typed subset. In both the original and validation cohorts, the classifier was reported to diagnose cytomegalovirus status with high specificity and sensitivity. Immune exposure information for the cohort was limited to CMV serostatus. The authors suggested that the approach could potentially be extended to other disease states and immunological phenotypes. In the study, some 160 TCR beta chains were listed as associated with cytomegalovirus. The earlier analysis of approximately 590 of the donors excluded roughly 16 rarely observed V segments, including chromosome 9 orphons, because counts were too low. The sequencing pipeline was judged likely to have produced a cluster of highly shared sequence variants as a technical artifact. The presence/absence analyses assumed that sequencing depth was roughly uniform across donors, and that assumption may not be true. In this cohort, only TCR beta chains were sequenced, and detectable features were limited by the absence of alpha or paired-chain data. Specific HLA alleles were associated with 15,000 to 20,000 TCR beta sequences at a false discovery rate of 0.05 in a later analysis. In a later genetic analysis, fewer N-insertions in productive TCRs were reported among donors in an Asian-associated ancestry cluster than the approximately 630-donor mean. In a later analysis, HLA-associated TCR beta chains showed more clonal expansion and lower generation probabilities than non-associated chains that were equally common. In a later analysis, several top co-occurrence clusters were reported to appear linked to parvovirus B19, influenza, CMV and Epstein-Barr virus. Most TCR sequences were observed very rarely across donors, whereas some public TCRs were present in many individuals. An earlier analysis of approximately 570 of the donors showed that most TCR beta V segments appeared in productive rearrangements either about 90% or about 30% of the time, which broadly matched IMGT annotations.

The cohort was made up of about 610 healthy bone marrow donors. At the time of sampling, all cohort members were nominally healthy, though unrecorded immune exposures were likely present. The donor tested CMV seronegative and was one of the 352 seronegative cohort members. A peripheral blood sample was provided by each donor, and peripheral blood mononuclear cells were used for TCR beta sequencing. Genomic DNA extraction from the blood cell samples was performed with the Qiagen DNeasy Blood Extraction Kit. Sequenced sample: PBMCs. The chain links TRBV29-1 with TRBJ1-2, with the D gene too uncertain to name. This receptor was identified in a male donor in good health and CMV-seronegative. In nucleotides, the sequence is TGCAGCGTTGAAGGCGCGGGAACGACTAAGTATGGCTACACCTTC. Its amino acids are CSVEGAGTTKYGYTF.